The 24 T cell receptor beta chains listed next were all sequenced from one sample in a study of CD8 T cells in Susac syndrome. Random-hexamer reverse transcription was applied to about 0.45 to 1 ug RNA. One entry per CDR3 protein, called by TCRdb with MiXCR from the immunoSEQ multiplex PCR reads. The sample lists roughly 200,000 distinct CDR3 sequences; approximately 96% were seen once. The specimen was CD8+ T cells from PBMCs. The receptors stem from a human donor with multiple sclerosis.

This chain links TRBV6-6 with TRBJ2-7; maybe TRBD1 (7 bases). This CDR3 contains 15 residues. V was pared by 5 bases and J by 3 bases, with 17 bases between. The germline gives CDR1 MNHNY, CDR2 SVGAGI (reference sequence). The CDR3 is CASSQRAGGNYEQYF. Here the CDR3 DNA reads TGTGCCAGCAGTCAGAGGGCAGGGGGGAACTACGAGCAGTACTTC.

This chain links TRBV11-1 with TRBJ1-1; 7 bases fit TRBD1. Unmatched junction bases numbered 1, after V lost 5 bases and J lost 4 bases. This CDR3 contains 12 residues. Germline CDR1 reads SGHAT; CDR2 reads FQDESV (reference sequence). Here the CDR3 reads CASSTGVTEAFF. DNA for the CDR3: TGTGCCAGCAGCACAGGGGTCACTGAAGCTTTCTTT.

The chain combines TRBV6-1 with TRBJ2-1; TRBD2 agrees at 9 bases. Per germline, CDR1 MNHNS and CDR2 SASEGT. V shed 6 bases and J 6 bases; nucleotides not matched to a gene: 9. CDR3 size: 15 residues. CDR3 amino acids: CASSPRGRGGNEQFF. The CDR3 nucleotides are TGTGCCAGCAGCCCCCGAGGGCGGGGGGGCAATGAGCAGTTCTTC.

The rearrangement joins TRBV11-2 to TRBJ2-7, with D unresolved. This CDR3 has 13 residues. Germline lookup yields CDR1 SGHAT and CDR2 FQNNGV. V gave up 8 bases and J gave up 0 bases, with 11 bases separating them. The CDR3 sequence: CASEGDNSYEQYF. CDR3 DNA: TGTGCCAGCGAAGGAGACAACTCCTACGAGCAGTACTTC.

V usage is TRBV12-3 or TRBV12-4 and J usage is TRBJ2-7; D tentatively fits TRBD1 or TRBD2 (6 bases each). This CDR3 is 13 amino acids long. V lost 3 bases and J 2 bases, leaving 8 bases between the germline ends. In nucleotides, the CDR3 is TGTGCCAGCAGTTTCGGGGGCCCCTACGAGCAGTACTTC. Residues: CASSFGGPYEQYF.

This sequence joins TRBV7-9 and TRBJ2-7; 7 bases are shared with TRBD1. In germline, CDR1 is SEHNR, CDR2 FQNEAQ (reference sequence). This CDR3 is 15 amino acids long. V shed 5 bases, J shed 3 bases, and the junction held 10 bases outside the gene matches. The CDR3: CASSLRDRNFYEQYF. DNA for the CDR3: TGTGCCAGCAGCCTCCGGGACAGAAATTTCTACGAGCAGTACTTC.

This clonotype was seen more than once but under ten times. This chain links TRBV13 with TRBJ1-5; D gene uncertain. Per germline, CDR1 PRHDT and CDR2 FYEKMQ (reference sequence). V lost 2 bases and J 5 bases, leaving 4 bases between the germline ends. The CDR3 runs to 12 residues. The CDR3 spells CASSLQDQPQHF. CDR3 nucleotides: TGTGCCAGCAGCTTACAGGATCAGCCCCAGCATTTT.

CDR3: CASMVSNTGELFF. CDR3 sequence (DNA): TGTGCCAGCATGGTCAGTAACACCGGGGAGCTGTTTTTT. This chain connects TRBV2 to TRBJ2-2; D is unresolved. From germline, CDR1 is SNHLY and CDR2 FYNNEI. The CDR3 length is 13 residues. V lost 7 bases and J 2 bases, leaving 8 bases between the germline ends.

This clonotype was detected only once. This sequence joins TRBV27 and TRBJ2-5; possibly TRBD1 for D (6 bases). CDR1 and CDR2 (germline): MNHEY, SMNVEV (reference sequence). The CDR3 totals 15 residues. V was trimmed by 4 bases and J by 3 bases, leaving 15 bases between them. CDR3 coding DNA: TGTGCCAGCAGTTCTACAGGGTTCTACAAAGAGACCCAGTACTTC. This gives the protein CASSSTGFYKETQYF.

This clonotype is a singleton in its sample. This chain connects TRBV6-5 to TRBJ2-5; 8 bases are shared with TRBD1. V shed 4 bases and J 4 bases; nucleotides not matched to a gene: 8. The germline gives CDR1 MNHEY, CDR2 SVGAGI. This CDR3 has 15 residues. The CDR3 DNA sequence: TGTGCCAGCAGTTTTATCCGGACAGGGAGAGAGACCCAGTACTTC. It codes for CASSFIRTGRETQYF.

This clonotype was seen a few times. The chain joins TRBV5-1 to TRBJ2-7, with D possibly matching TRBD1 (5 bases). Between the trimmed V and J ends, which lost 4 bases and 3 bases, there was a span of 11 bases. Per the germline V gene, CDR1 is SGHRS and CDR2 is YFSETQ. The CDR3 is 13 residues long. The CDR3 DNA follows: TGCGCCAGCAGCCTGGACCAGGGCTACGAGCAGTACTTC. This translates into CASSLDQGYEQYF.

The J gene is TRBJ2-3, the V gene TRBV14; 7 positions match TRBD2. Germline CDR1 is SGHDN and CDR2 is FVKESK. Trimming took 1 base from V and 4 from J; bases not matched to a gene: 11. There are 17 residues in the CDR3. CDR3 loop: CASSQGPPLAGADTQYF. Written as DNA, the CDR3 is TGTGCCAGCAGCCAAGGCCCACCCCTTGCGGGGGCAGATACGCAGTATTTT.

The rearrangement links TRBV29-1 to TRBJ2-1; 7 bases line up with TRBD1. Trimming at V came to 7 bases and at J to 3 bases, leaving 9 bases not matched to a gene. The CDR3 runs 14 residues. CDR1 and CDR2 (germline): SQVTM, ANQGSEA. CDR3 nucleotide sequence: TGCAGCGCCGAGGGGACAGAACACTACAATGAGCAGTTCTTC. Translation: CSAEGTEHYNEQFF.

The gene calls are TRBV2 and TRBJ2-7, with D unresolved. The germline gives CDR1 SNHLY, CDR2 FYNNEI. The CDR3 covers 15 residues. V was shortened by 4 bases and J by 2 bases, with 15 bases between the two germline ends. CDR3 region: CASSVLSQATYEQYF. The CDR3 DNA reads TGTGCCAGCAGTGTTTTGAGTCAGGCTACCTACGAGCAGTACTTC.

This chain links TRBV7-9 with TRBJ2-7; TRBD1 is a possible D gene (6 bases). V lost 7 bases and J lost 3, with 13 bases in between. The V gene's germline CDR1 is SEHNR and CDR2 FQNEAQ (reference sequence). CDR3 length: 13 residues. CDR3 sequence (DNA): TGTGCCAGCAACATGGGGGCGGGCTACGAGCAGTACTTC. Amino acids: CASNMGAGYEQYF. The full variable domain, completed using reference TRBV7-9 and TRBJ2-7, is DTGVSQNPRHKITKRGQNVTFRCDPISEHNRLYWYRQTLGQGPEFLTYFQNEAQLEKSRLLSDRFSAERPKGSFSTLEIQRTEQGDSAMYLCASNMGAGYEQYFGPGTRLTVT.

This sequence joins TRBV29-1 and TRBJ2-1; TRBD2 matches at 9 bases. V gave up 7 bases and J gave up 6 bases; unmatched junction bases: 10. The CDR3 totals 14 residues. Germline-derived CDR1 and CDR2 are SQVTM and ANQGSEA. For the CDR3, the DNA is TGCAGCGCCTATCCCGGGACTAGCAGCAATGAGCAGTTCTTC. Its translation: CSAYPGTSSNEQFF.

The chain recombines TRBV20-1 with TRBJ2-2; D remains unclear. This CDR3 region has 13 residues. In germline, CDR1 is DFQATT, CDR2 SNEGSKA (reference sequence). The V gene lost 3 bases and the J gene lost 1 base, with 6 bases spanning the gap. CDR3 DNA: TGCAGTGCTAGCGGAATGAACACCGGGGAGCTGTTTTTT. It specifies CSASGMNTGELFF.

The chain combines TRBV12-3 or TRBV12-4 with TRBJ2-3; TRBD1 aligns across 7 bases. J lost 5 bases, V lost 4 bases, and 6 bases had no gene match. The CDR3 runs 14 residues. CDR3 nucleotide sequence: TGTGCCAGCAGTTCGGAACAGGGGAGAGATACGCAGTATTTT. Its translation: CASSSEQGRDTQYF.

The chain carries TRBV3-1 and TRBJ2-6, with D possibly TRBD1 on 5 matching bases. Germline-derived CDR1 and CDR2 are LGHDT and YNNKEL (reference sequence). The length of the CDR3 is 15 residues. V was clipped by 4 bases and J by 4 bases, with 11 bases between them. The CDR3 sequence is CASSPRVYGANVLTF. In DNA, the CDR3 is TGTGCCAGCAGCCCCAGGGTGTACGGGGCCAACGTCCTGACTTTC.

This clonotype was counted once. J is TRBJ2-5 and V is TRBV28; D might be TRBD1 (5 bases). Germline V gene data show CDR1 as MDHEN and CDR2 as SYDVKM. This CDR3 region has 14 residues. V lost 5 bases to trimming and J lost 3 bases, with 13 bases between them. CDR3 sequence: CASSITGFKETQYF. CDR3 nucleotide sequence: TGTGCCAGCAGTATAACAGGATTCAAAGAGACCCAGTACTTC.

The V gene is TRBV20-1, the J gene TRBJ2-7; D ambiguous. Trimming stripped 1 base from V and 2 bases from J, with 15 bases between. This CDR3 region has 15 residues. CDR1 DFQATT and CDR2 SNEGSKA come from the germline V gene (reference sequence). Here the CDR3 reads CSARVDPKGAYEQYF. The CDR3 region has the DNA TGCAGTGCTAGAGTCGACCCAAAGGGTGCCTACGAGCAGTACTTC.

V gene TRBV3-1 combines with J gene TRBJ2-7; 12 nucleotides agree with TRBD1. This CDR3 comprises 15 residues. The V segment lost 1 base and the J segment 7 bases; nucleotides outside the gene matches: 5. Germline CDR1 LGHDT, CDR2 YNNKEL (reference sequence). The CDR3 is CASSQVGTGGWEQYF. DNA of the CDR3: TGTGCCAGCAGCCAAGTTGGGACAGGGGGCTGGGAGCAGTACTTC.

In DNA form, the CDR3 reads TGCAGCGCCCATGTTCGTTGGCAGGGCGAGTACGAGCAGTACTTC. It is translated as CSAHVRWQGEYEQYF. The chain is built from TRBV29-1 and TRBJ2-7; weak D call: TRBD1 (5 bases). The CDR3 spans 15 residues. In germline, CDR1 is SQVTM, CDR2 ANQGSEA. V was shortened by 7 bases and J by 4 bases, with 23 bases between the two germline ends.

The CDR3 spells CASSDVGTYEQYF. In DNA, the CDR3 is TGTGCCAGCAGTGATGTAGGGACCTACGAGCAGTACTTC. V gene TRBV2 combines with J gene TRBJ2-7; D is ambiguous. Per germline, CDR1 SNHLY and CDR2 FYNNEI. The CDR3 contains 13 residues. The V gene lost 3 bases and the J gene lost 2 bases, with 8 bases spanning the gap.